These 2 T cell receptor beta chains came from one sample sequenced in a study of blood T cell repertoires in COVID-19. Here immunoSEQ multiplex PCR was the method, and the copy in TCRdb shows in-frame clones only, minus some. The profile shows roughly 70,000 clones, roughly 80% of them singletons. The sample was peripheral blood. The source of these receptors is a man aged 65 to 79 who had recovered from COVID-19.

The chain is built from TRBV11-2 and TRBJ2-5; 9 bases align to TRBD1. Germline trimming cut 3 bases from V and 2 bases from J; bases unmatched to any gene: 4. CDR3 size: 15 residues. Germline assignment: CDR1 SGHAT and CDR2 FQNNGV. CDR3 nucleotide sequence: TGTGCCAGCAGCTTCGGGACAGGGTCTCAAGAGACCCAGTACTTC. Its protein is CASSFGTGSQETQYF.

This chain links TRBV19 with TRBJ2-2; the match to TRBD1 covers 11 bases. The germline gives CDR1 LNHDA, CDR2 SQIVND (reference sequence). With 3 bases clipped from V and 7 bases from J, the junction kept 7 bases outside the gene matches. The CDR3 spans 16 residues. CDR3 region: CASSISGQGAGGELFF. The DNA for the CDR3 is TGTGCCAGTAGTATCTCTGGACAGGGGGCAGGCGGGGAGCTGTTTTTT.